This entry lists 9 T cell receptor beta chains sequenced from one sample in a study of memory CD4+ T cells and cytomegalovirus serostatus. Here immunoSEQ multiplex PCR was the method, and the copy in TCRdb shows in-frame clones only, minus some. The sample consists of roughly 45,000 clones, about three quarters of them appearing once. The sort gate was single viable CD3+CD4+CD8-CD45RO+ cells for memory CD4+ T cells. The sample consisted of memory CD4+ T cells from blood. These receptor sequences come from an adult in good health and CMV-seronegative.

The J gene is TRBJ2-7, the V gene TRBV6-9; perhaps TRBD1 as D (6 bases). Per the germline V gene, CDR1 is MNHGY and CDR2 is SVAAGI. This CDR3 spans 13 amino acids. V lost 6 bases and J 0 bases, leaving 9 bases between the germline ends. DNA for the CDR3: TGTGCCAGCAGGCACAGGGACTCCTACGAGCAGTACTTC. It codes for CASRHRDSYEQYF.

The gene calls are TRBV19 and TRBJ2-3; TRBD2 is a possible D gene (6 bases). Germline V gene data show CDR1 as LNHDA and CDR2 as SQIVND (reference sequence). The CDR3 runs 14 residues. The ends were cut back, 6 bases at V and 0 bases at J, with 10 bases in the middle. CDR3 coding DNA: TGTGCCAGTAGCCGACTAGATAGCACAGATACGCAGTATTTT. It specifies CASSRLDSTDTQYF.

V and J are TRBV10-2 and TRBJ2-7; TRBD1 matches at 9 bases. V gave up 4 bases and J gave up 5 bases; unmatched junction bases: 15. Looked up from germline, CDR1 is WSHSY and CDR2 is SAAADI. The CDR3 length is 17 residues. The CDR3 region is CASSGDRAGRGPHEQYF. CDR3 DNA: TGCGCCAGCAGTGGGGACAGGGCGGGAAGGGGGCCCCACGAGCAGTACTTC.

J is TRBJ2-7 and V is TRBV2; 9 bases line up with TRBD2. J was trimmed by 3 bases and V by 6 bases; bases with no gene match: 6. The V gene's germline CDR1 is SNHLY and CDR2 FYNNEI. This CDR3 has 14 residues. CDR3 sequence (DNA): TGTGCCAGCAGACCGGGACTAGCCCTCTACGAGCAGTACTTC. It is translated as CASRPGLALYEQYF.

The chain uses TRBV27 and TRBJ2-7; 7 nucleotides line up with TRBD2. V trimming: 0 bases; J trimming: 2 bases; junction bases outside the gene matches: 10. In germline, CDR1 is MNHEY, CDR2 SMNVEV (reference sequence). The length of the CDR3 is 17 residues. CDR3 sequence: CASSLSLRGGPAYEQYF. The CDR3 DNA is TGTGCCAGCAGTTTATCCCTCCGCGGGGGTCCCGCCTACGAGCAGTACTTC.

The V gene is TRBV5-1, the J gene TRBJ1-4, with D tentatively TRBD1 (6 bases). Germline values: CDR1 SGHRS, CDR2 YFSETQ. The CDR3 consists of 15 residues. Trimming cost V 4 bases and J 8 bases, with 18 bases left between them. CDR3 protein: CASSAQGSKWEKLFF. CDR3 sequence (DNA): TGCGCCAGCAGCGCACAGGGCTCCAAGTGGGAAAAACTGTTTTTT.

The chain employs TRBV7-2 and TRBJ2-7; TRBD2 matches 7 bases. The CDR3 extends over 14 amino acids. Trimming at V came to 2 bases and at J to 2 bases, leaving 3 bases not matched to a gene. Germline CDR1 is SGHTA and CDR2 is FQGNSA. CDR3 sequence (DNA): TGTGCCAGCAGCTTACGACGGGGGGCCTACGAGCAGTACTTC. Protein product: CASSLRRGAYEQYF.

The chain recombines TRBV9 with TRBJ1-2; the D is unclear. V dropped 3 bases and J dropped 0 bases, with 15 bases sitting between them. CDR3 length: 16 residues. Germline V gene data show CDR1 as SGDLS and CDR2 as YYNGEE. CDR3 loop: CASSADPGRANYGYTF. CDR3 DNA sequence: TGTGCCAGCAGCGCGGACCCAGGCCGAGCTAACTATGGCTACACCTTC.

The chain joins TRBV6-5 to TRBJ2-2; perhaps TRBD1 as D (5 bases). CDR1 and CDR2 (germline): MNHEY, SVGAGI. The CDR3 totals 14 residues. V lost 4 bases, J lost 6 bases, and 12 bases lay in between. The CDR3 is CASSFQGVAGELFF. For the CDR3, the DNA is TGTGCCAGCAGTTTCCAGGGTGTGGCCGGGGAGCTGTTTTTT.